The present TCR beta chain was sequenced within a study of technical replicates of blood from a handful of donors. Clones were sequenced by immunoSEQ multiplex PCR, and TCRdb holds only the in-frame ones, with some missing. The sample consists of tens of thousands of clones, 93% of them appearing once. The CDR3 consists of 13 residues. CDR1 is LNHDA and CDR2 is SQIVND in the germline V gene (reference sequence). Trimming pared 3 bases from V and 3 bases from J, leaving 9 bases between. The sequenced sample was T cells isolated from PBMCs. V is TRBV19 and J is TRBJ2-7; D may be TRBD2 (5 bases). The TCR comes from a human donor in good health. The CDR3 reads CASSIRDNYEQYF. CDR3 DNA: TGTGCCAGTAGTATCCGGGATAACTACGAGCAGTACTTC.